This T cell receptor (beta chain) was documented in a study of T-cell reconstitution after alpha-beta-depleted transplantation in children. General observations from the study: Roughly two months post-transplant, alpha-beta T cells reportedly originated from several hundred graft clones that had expanded. Counts and diversity of T cells one year after transplant came mostly from newly produced T cells.

This sample's TCRbeta library carried unique molecular identifier barcodes. TCRdb passed the PCR reads through MiXCR, listing each CDR3 protein once. The profile shows hundreds of thousands of distinct CDR3 sequences, 13% of them singletons. This clonotype turned up a few times. Its matching antigen is unknown. This CDR3 is 18 amino acids long. The V gene's germline CDR1 is LGHNA and CDR2 YNFKEQ. V was clipped by 4 bases and J by 0 bases; unmatched bases: 11. The rearrangement uses TRBV4-2 and TRBJ2-1, with 8 bases identical to TRBD2. The sequenced sample was PBMCs, mostly from graft donor cells, obtained 360 days after TCRalphabeta/CD19-depleted stem cell transplant. The receptor was derived from a male patient younger than 18 who had a stem cell transplant for acute myeloid leukemia, so the T cells may come from the graft donor. CDR3 loop: CASSRNGGEGVSYNEQFF. The CDR3 DNA follows: TGTGCCAGCAGCCGGAACGGGGGGGAGGGGGTCTCCTACAATGAGCAGTTCTTC.